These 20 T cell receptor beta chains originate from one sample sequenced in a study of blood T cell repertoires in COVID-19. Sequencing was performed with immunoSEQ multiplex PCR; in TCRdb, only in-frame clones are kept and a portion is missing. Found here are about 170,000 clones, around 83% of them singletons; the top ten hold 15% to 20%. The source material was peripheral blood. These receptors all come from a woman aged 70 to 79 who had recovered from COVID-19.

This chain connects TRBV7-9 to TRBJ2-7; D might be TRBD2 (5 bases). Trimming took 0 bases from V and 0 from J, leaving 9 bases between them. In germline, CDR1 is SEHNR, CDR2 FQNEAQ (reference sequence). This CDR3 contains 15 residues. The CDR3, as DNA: TGTGCCAGCAGCTTAGCGAGGGAGACCTCCTACGAGCAGTACTTC. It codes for CASSLARETSYEQYF.

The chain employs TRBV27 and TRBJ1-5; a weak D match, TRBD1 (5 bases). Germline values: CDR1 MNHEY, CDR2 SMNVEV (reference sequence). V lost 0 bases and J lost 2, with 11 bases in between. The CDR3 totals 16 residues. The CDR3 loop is CASSLSLGTGNQPQHF. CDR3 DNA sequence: TGTGCCAGCAGTTTATCACTCGGGACTGGCAATCAGCCCCAGCATTTT.

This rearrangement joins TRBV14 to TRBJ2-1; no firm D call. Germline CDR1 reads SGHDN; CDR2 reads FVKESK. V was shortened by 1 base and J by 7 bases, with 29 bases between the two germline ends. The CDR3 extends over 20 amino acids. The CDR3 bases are TGTGCCAGCAGCCAAGCCCCCTGGTCGACCAACTACACACCCCTGAATGAGCAGTTCTTC. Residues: CASSQAPWSTNYTPLNEQFF.

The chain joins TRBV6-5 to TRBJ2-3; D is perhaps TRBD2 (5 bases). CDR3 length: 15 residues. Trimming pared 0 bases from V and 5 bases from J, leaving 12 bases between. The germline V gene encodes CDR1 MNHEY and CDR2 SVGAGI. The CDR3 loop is CASSYSRARGDTQYF. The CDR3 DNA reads TGTGCCAGCAGTTACTCGAGGGCCCGGGGAGATACGCAGTATTTT.

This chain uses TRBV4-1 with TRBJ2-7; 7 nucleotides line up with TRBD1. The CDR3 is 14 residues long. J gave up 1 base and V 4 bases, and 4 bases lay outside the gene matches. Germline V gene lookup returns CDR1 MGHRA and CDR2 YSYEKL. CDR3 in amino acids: CASSLYRGSYEQYF. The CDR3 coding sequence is TGCGCCAGCAGCCTGTACAGGGGTTCCTACGAGCAGTACTTC.

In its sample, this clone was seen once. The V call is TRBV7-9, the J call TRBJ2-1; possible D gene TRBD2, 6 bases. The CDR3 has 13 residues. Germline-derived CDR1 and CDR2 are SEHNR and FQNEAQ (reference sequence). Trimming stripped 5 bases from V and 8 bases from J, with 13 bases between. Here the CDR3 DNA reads TGTGCCAGCAGCCCCGGGAGTCGGGATGAGCAGTTCTTC. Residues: CASSPGSRDEQFF. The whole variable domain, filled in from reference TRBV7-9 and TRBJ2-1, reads DTGVSQNPRHKITKRGQNVTFRCDPISEHNRLYWYRQTLGQGPEFLTYFQNEAQLEKSRLLSDRFSAERPKGSFSTLEIQRTEQGDSAMYLCASSPGSRDEQFFGPGTRLTVL.

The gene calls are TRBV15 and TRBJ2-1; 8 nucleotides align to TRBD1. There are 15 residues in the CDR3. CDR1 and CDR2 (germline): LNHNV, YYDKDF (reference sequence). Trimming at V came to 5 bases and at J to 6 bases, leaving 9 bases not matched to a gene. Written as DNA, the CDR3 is TGTGCCACCAGCCCCGGGGCAGGGGGCCTCAATGAGCAGTTCTTC. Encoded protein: CATSPGAGGLNEQFF.

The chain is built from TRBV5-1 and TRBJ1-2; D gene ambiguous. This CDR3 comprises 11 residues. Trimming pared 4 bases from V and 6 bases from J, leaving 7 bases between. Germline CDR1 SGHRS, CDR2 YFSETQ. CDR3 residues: CASSPDNGYTF. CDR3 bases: TGCGCCAGCAGCCCCGACAATGGCTACACCTTC.

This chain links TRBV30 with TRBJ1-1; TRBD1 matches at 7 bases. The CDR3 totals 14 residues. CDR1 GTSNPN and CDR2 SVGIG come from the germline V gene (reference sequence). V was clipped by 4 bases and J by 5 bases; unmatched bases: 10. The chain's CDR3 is CAWIRGGWGTEAFF. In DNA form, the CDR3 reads TGTGCCTGGATCAGAGGGGGCTGGGGAACTGAAGCTTTCTTT. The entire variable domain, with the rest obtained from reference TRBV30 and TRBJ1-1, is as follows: SQTIHQWPATLVQPVGSPLSLECTVEGTSNPNLYWYRQAAGRGLQLLFYSVGIGQISSEVPQNLSASRPQDRQFILSSKKLLLSDSGFYLCAWIRGGWGTEAFFGQGTRLTVV.

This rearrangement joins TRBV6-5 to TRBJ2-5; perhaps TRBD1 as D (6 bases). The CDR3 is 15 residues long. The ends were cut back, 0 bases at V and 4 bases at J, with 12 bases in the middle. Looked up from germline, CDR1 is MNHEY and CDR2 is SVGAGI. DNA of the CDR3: TGTGCCAGCAGTTACTCGATGCAGGGGCGAGAGACCCAGTACTTC. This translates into CASSYSMQGRETQYF.

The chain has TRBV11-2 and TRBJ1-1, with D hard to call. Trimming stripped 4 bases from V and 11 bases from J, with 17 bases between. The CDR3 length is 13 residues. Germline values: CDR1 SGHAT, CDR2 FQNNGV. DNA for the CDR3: TGTGCCAGCAGCTCCTGGGAGGAAACGGGGGCTTTCTTT. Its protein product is CASSSWEETGAFF.

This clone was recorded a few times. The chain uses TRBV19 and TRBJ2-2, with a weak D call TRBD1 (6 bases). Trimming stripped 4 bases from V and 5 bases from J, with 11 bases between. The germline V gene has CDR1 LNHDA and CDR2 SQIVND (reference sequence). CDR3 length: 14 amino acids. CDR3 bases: TGTGCCAGTAGTAGGGGGCTGCGGACCGGGGAGCTGTTTTTT. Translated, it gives CASSRGLRTGELFF.

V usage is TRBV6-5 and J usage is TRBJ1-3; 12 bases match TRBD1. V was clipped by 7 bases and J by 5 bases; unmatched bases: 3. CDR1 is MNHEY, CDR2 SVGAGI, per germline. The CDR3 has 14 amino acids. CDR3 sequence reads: CASKGTGGRNTIYF. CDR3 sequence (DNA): TGTGCCAGCAAAGGGACAGGGGGCCGAAACACCATATATTTT.

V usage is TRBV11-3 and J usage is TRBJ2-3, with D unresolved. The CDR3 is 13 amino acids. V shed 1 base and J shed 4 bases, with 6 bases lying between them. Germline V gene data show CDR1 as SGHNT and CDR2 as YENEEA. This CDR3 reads CASSLGPPDTQYF. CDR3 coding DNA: TGTGCCAGCAGCTTAGGGCCCCCAGATACGCAGTATTTT.

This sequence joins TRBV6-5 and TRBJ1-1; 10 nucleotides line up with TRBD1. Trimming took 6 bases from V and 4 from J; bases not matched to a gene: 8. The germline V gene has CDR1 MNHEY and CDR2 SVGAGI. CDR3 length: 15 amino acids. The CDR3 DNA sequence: TGTGCCAGCAGCCGACAGGGGGCAGGGGGCACTGAAGCTTTCTTT. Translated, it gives CASSRQGAGGTEAFF.

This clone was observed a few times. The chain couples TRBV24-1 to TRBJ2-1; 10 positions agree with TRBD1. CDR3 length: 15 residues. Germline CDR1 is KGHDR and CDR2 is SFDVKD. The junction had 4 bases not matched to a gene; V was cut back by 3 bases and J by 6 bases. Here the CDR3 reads CATSDLGTGANEQFF. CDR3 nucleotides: TGTGCCACCAGTGATCTCGGGACAGGGGCCAATGAGCAGTTCTTC.

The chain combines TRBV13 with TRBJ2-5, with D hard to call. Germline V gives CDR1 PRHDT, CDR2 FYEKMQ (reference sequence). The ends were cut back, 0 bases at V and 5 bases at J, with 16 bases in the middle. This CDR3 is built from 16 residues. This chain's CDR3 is CASSLGTQLRSETQYF. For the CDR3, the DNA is TGTGCCAGCAGCTTAGGGACTCAGCTGAGGTCGGAGACCCAGTACTTC.

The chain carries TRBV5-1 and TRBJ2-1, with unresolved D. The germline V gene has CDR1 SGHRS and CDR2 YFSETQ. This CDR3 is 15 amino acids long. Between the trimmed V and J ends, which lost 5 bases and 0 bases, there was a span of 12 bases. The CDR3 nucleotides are TGCGCCAGCAGTTCCCTGCGTAGCTCCTACAATGAGCAGTTCTTC. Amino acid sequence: CASSSLRSSYNEQFF.

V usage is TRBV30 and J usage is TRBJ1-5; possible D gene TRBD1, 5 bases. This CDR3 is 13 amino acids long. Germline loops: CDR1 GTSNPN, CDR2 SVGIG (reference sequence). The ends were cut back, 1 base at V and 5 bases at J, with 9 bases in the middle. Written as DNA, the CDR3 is TGTGCCTGGAGTGACACAGGATATCAGCCCCAGCATTTT. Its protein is CAWSDTGYQPQHF.

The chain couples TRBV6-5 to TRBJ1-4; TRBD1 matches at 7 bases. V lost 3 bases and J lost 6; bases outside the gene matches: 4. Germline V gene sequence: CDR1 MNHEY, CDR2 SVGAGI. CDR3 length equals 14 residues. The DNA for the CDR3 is TGTGCCAGCAGTTATCTCGGGACAGATGAAAAACTGTTTTTT. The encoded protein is CASSYLGTDEKLFF.